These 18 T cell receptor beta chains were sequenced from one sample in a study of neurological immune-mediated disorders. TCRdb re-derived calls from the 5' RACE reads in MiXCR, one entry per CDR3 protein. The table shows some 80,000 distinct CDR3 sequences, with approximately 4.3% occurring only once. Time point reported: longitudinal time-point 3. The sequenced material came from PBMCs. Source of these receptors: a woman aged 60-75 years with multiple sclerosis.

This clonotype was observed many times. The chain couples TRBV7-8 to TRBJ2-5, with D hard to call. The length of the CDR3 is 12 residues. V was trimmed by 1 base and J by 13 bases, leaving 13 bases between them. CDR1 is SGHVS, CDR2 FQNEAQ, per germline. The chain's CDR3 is CASSLESRRPYF. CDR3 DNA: TGTGCCAGCAGCTTAGAGTCACGCCGCCCGTACTTC. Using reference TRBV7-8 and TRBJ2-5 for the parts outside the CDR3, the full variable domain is GAGVSQSPRYKVAKRGQDVALRCDPISGHVSLFWYQQALGQGPEFLTYFQNEAQLDKSGLPSDRFFAERPEGSVSTLKIQRTQQEDSAVYLCASSLESRRPYFGPGTRLLVL.

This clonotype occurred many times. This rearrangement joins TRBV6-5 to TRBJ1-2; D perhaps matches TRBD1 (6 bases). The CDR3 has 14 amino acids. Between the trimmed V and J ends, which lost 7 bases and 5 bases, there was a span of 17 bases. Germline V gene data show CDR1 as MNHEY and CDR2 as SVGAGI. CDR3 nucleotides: TGTGCCAGCACCCCCGAACAGGGAAGATATGGCTACACCTTC. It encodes CASTPEQGRYGYTF.

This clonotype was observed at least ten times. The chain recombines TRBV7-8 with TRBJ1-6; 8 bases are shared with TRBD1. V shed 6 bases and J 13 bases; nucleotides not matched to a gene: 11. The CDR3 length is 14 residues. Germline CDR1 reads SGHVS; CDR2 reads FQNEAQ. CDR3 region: CASSRGQGRVPLHF. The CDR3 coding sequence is TGTGCCAGCAGTCGAGGACAGGGTCGGGTGCCCCTCCACTTT.

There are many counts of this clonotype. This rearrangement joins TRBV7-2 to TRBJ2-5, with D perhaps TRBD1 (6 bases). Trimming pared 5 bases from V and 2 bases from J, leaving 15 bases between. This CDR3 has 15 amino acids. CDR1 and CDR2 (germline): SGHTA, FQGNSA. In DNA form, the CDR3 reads TGTGCCAGCAGCCTTGACAGGCACCCTCAAGAGACCCAGTACTTC. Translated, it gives CASSLDRHPQETQYF.

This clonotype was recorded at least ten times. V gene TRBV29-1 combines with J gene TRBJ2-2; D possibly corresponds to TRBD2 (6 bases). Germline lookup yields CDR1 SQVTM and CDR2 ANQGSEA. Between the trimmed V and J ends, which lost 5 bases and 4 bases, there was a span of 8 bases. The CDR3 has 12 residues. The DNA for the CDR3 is TGCAGCGTTCGGGGAGGCACCGGGGAGCTGTTTTTT. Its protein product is CSVRGGTGELFF.

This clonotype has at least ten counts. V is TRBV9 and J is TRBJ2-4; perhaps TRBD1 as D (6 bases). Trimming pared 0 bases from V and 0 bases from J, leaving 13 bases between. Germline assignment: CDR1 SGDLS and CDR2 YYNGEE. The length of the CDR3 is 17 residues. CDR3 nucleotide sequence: TGTGCCAGCAGCGTAGCCACAGGGCCCTTAGCCAAAAACATTCAGTACTTC. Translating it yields CASSVATGPLAKNIQYF.

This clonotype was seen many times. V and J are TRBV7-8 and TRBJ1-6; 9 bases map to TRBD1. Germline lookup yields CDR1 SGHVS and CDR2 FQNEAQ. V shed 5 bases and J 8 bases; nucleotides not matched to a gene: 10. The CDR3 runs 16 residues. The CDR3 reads CASSPSYRGQDSPLHF. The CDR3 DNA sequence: TGTGCCAGCAGCCCCTCCTACAGGGGGCAAGATTCACCCCTCCACTTT.

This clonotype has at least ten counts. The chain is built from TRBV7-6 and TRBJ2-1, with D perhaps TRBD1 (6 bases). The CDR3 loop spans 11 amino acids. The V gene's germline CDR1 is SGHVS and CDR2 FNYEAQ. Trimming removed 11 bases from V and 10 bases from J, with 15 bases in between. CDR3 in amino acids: CAGSTGTEQFF. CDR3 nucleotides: TGTGCCGGCTCAACCGGGACAGAGCAGTTCTTC.

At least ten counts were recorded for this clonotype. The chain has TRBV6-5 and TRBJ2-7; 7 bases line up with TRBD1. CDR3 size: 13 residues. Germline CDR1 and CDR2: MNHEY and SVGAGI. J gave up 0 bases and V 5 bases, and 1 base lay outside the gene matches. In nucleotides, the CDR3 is TGTGCCAGCAGTAGACAGGGCTCCTACGAGCAGTACTTC. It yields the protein CASSRQGSYEQYF.

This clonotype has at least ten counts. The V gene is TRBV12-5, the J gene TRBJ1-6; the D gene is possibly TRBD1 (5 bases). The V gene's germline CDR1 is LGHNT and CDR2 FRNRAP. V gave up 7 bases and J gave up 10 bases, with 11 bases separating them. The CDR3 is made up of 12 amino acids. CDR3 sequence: CASAGHDSPLHF. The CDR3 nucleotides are TGTGCTAGTGCAGGACACGACTCACCCCTCCACTTT.

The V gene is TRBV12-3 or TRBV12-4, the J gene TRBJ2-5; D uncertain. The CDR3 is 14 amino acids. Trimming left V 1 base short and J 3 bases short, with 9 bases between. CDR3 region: CASSLVGPKETQYF. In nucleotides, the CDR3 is TGTGCCAGCAGTTTAGTGGGCCCCAAAGAGACCCAGTACTTC.

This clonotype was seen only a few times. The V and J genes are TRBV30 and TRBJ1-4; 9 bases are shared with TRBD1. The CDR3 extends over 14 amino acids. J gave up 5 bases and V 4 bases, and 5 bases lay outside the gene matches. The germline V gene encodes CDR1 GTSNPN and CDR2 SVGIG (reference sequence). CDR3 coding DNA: TGTGCCTGGAAAGACAGGGGGAAAAATGAAAAACTGTTTTTT. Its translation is CAWKDRGKNEKLFF.

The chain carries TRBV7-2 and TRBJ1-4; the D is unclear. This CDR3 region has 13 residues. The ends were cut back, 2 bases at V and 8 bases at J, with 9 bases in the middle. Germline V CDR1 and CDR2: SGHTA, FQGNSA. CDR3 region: CASSLRQGEKLFF. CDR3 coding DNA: TGTGCCAGCAGCTTACGACAAGGAGAAAAACTGTTTTTT. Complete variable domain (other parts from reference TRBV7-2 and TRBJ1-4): GAGVSQSPSNKVTEKGKDVELRCDPISGHTALYWYRQSLGQGLEFLIYFQGNSAPDKSGLPSDRFSAERTGGSVSTLTIQRTQQEDSAVYLCASSLRQGEKLFFGSGTQLSVL.

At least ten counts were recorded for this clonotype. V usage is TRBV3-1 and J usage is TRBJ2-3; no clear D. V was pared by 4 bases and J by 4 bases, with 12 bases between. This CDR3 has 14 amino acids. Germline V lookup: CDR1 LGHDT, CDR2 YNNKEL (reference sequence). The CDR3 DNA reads TGTGCCAGCAGCCGGGATCGGACCGCAGATACGCAGTATTTT. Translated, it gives CASSRDRTADTQYF.

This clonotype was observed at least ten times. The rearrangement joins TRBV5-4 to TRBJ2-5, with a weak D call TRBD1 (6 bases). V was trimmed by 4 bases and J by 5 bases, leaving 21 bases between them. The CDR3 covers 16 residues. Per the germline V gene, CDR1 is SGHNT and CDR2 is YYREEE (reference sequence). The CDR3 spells CASSPPTGSVGETQYF. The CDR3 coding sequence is TGTGCCAGCAGCCCACCTACAGGGTCGGTAGGGGAGACCCAGTACTTC.

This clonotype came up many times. CDR3 region: CASSYQGKPMNTEAFF. The DNA of the CDR3 is TGTGCCAGCAGTTACCAGGGCAAGCCTATGAACACTGAAGCTTTCTTT. The chain uses TRBV6-5 and TRBJ1-1; D may be TRBD1 (5 bases). The CDR3 runs 16 residues. Germline lookup yields CDR1 MNHEY and CDR2 SVGAGI. The V end was cut by 2 bases, the J end by 0 bases, with 13 bases between.

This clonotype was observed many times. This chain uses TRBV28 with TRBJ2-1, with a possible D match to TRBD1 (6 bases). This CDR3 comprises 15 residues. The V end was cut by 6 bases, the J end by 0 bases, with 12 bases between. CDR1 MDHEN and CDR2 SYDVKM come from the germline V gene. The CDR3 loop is CASRETGSSYNEQFF. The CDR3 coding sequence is TGTGCCAGCAGGGAAACAGGGAGCTCCTACAATGAGCAGTTCTTC. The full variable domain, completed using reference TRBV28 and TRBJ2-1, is DVKVTQSSRYLVKRTGEKVFLECVQDMDHENMFWYRQDPGLGLRLIYFSYDVKMKEKGDIPEGYSVSREKKERFSLILESASTNQTSMYLCASRETGSSYNEQFFGPGTRLTVL.

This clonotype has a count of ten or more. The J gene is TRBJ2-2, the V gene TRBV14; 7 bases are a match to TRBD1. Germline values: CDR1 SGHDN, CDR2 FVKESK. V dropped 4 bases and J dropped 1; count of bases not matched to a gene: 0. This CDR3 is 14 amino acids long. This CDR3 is CASSRTGNTGELFF. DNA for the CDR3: TGTGCCAGCAGCCGGACAGGGAACACCGGGGAGCTGTTTTTT.